The TCR beta chain under discussion was sequenced for a study of blood T cell repertoires in COVID-19. Study-level information: Sources were T cells, B-cell-depleted T cells, or PBMCs; the material itself was cDNA or gDNA.

Germline V gene data show CDR1 as PRHDT and CDR2 as FYEKMQ (reference sequence). The V and J ends lost 0 bases and 4 bases, in that order; junction bases with no gene match: 6. The CDR3 is made up of 16 amino acids. Profiled with immunoSEQ multiplex PCR; TCRdb holds only in-frame clones, not every one. The sample consists of some 46,000 clones, approximately 85% of them appearing once. The sequenced sample was peripheral blood. This chain uses TRBV13 with TRBJ2-5; 9 bases are a match to TRBD2. This TCR came from an elderly woman with COVID-19, enrolled during active disease. DNA of the CDR3: TGTGCCAGCAGCTTAGGGACTAGCGGCGTCGGAGAGACCCAGTACTTC. Amino acid sequence: CASSLGTSGVGETQYF.